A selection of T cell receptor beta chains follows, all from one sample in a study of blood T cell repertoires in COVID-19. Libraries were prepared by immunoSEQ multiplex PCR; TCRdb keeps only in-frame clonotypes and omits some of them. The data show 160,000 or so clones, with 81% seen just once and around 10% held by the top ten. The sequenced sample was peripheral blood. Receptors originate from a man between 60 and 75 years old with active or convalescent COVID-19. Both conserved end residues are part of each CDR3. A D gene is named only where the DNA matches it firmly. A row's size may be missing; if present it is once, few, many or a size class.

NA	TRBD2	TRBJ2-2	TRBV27	CASSSLVAGAGELFF	TGTGCCAGCAGTTCCTTGGTAGCGGGAGCCGGGGAGCTGTTTTTT
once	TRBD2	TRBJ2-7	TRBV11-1	CASSLGRSGSPEQYF	TGTGCCAGCAGCTTAGGGAGGAGCGGGAGTCCCGAGCAGTACTTC
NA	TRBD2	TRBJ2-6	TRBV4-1	CASSADAGGFSSGANVLTF	TGCGCCAGCAGCGCAGATGCGGGAGGGTTCTCCTCTGGGGCCAACGTCCTGACTTTC
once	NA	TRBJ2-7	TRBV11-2	CASSRTTGRVLFYEQYF	TGTGCCAGCAGCCGAACTACAGGGAGGGTGCTTTTCTACGAGCAGTACTTC
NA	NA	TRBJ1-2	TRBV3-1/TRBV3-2	CASSPPQGTRYGYTF	TGTGCCAGCAGCCCCCCCCAGGGGACCCGCTATGGCTACACCTTC
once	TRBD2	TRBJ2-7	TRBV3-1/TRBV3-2	CASTGLAGALVHEQYF	TGTGCCAGCACCGGACTAGCGGGAGCCTTAGTACACGAGCAGTACTTC
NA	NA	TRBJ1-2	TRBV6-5	CASTLKSELYGYTF	TGTGCCAGCACCTTGAAGTCCGAACTCTATGGCTACACCTTC
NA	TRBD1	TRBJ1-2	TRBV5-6	CASSYRDRGLYGYTF	TGTGCCAGCAGCTACCGGGACAGGGGGCTCTATGGCTACACCTTC
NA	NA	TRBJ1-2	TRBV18	CASSLGLEDGYTF	TGTGCCAGCTCATTGGGGTTGGAGGATGGCTACACCTTC
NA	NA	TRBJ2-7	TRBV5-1	CASSLDREYEQYF	TGCGCCAGCAGCTTGGACAGGGAGTACGAGCAGTACTTC
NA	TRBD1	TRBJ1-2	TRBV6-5	CASRLTGVGYTF	TGTGCCAGCAGGCTGACAGGGGTTGGCTACACCTTC
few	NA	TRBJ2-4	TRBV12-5	CASTRRDIQYF	TGTGCTAGTACCAGGAGGGACATTCAGTACTTC
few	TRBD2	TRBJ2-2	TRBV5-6	CASSPRTSVTYGELFF	TGTGCCAGCAGCCCCCGTACTAGCGTCACCTACGGGGAGCTGTTTTTT
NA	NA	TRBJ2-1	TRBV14	CASSQDRGREQFF	TGTGCCAGCAGCCAAGATCGTGGGCGTGAGCAGTTCTTC
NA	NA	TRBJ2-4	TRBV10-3	CAISETGLRVIQYF	TGTGCCATCAGTGAGACGGGTTTGCGTGTCATTCAGTACTTC
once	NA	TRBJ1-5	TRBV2	CASSEYRAQPQHF	TGTGCCAGCAGTGAGTACAGGGCGCAGCCCCAGCATTTT
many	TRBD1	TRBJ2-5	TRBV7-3	CASSEGAQETQYF	TGTGCCAGCAGCGAGGGGGCCCAAGAGACCCAGTACTTC
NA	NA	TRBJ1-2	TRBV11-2	CASSFGTYGYTF	TGTGCCAGCAGCTTCGGGACTTATGGCTACACCTTC
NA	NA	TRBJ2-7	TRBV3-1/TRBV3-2	CASSQGHFPNHEQYF	TGTGCCAGCAGCCAAGGACACTTCCCGAACCACGAGCAGTACTTC
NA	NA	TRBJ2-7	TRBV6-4	CASSEFAGPSYEQYF	TGTGCCAGCAGTGAATTCGCGGGGCCTTCCTACGAGCAGTACTTC
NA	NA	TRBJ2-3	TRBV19	CASLPYWSSTDTQYF	TGTGCCAGCTTACCGTACTGGTCTAGCACAGATACGCAGTATTTT
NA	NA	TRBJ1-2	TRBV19	CASSIEAVNYGYTF	TGTGCCAGTAGTATAGAGGCAGTTAACTATGGCTACACCTTC
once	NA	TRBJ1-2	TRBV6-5	CASRNGRKRDYGYTF	TGTGCCAGCAGAAACGGACGCAAGAGGGACTATGGCTACACCTTC
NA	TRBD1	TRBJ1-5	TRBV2	CASSRGQGVWQPQHF	TGTGCCAGCAGTAGGGGACAGGGGGTATGGCAGCCCCAGCATTTT
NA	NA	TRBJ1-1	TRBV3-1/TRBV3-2	CASSQVGQNTEAFF	TGTGCCAGCAGCCAAGTAGGACAGAACACTGAAGCTTTCTTT
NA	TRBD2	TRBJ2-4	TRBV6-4	CASSATGLAGQGKNIQYF	TGTGCCAGCAGCGCCACGGGACTAGCGGGACAGGGCAAAAACATTCAGTACTTC
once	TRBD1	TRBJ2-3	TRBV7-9	CASSNRDSRTDTQYF	TGTGCCAGCAGCAACCGGGACAGCCGAACAGATACGCAGTATTTT
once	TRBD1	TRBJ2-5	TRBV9	CASSVETGEGETQYF	TGTGCCAGCAGCGTAGAGACAGGGGAAGGCGAGACCCAGTACTTC
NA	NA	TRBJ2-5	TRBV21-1	CASSKEYRKGQETQYF	TGTGCCAGCAGCAAAGAGTACAGGAAGGGGCAAGAGACCCAGTACTTC
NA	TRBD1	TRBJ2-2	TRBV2	CASSWGTGRRGTGELFF	TGTGCCAGCAGTTGGGGGACAGGGCGGAGAGGCACCGGGGAGCTGTTTTTT
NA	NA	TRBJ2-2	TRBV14	CASSQVSGELFF	TGTGCCAGCAGCCAAGTTAGTGGGGAGCTGTTTTTT
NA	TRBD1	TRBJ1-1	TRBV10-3	CAISKPPGQRNTEAFF	TGTGCCATCAGCAAACCACCGGGACAGCGGAACACTGAAGCTTTCTTT
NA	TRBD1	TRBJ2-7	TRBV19	CATGTGQTYEQYF	TGTGCCACCGGGACAGGACAAACCTACGAGCAGTACTTC
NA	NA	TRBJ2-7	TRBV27	CASSRFPYEQYF	TGTGCCAGCAGTCGTTTTCCCTACGAGCAGTACTTC
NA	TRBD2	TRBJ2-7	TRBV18	CASSPGSGRIDEQYF	TGTGCCAGCTCACCGGGGAGCGGGAGAATAGACGAGCAGTACTTC
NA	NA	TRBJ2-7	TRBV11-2	CASSLVTAGPLEQYF	TGTGCCAGCAGCTTAGTTACAGCAGGCCCATTAGAGCAGTACTTC
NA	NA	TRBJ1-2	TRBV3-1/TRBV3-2	CASSLTGFSGYTF	TGTGCCAGCAGCCTTACAGGGTTTTCAGGCTACACCTTC
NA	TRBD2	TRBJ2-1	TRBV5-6	CASSPPGLVMANEQFF	TGTGCCAGCAGCCCACCGGGACTAGTAATGGCCAATGAGCAGTTCTTC
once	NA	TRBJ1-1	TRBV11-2	CASSIRSATEAFF	TGTGCCAGCAGCATAAGGAGTGCCACTGAAGCTTTCTTT
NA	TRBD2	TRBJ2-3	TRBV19	CASSIRSGTSTDTQYF	TGTGCCAGTAGTATACGTAGCGGGACAAGCACAGATACGCAGTATTTT
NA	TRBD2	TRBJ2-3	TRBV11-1	CASSLGAGGGTDTQYF	TGTGCCAGCAGCTTAGGAGCGGGGGGCGGCACAGATACGCAGTATTTT
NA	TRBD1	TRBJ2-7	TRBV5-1	CASSTGQGGYEQYF	TGCGCCAGCAGCACGGGACAGGGGGGCTACGAGCAGTACTTC
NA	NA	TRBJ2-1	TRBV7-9	CASSLGAGNEQFF	TGTGCCAGCAGCTTAGGCGCGGGCAATGAGCAGTTCTTC
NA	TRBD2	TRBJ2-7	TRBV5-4	CASRRGLDGLANEQYF	TGTGCCAGCAGAAGAGGACTAGATGGACTAGCTAACGAGCAGTACTTC
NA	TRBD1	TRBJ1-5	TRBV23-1	CASTGQGGSNQPQHF	TGCGCCAGCACCGGACAGGGCGGAAGCAATCAGCCCCAGCATTTT
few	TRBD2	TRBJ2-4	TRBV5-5	CASSEEGLVSNIQYF	TGTGCCAGCAGCGAGGAGGGACTAGTATCAAACATTCAGTACTTC
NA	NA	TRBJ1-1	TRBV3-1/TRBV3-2	CASSQVGGAEAFF	TGTGCCAGCAGCCAAGTAGGGGGGGCTGAAGCTTTCTTT
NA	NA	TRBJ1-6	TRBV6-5	CASRELLGSPLHF	TGTGCCAGCAGGGAGCTGTTGGGTTCACCCCTCCACTTT
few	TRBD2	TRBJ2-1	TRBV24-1	CATSDPGLAGGTYNEQFF	TGTGCCACCAGTGACCCGGGACTAGCGGGAGGGACCTACAATGAGCAGTTCTTC
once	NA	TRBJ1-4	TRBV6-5	CASVRGGANEKLFF	TGTGCCAGCGTGAGGGGGGGGGCTAATGAAAAACTGTTTTTT
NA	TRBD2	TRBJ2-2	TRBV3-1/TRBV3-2	CASSPTGTSFTGELFF	TGTGCCAGCAGCCCGACCGGGACTAGCTTCACCGGGGAGCTGTTTTTT
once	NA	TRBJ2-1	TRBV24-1	CATSLGDEQFF	TGTGCCACCAGTTTGGGCGATGAGCAGTTCTTC
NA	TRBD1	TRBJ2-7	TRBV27	CASSRFDRDVNEQYF	TGTGCCAGCAGTCGCTTTGACAGGGATGTTAACGAGCAGTACTTC